This entry lists 11 T cell receptor beta chains sequenced from one sample in a study of cytomegalovirus exposure and HLA in healthy donors. The PCR employed 60 Vbeta primers together with 13 Jbeta primers. Sequencing used immunoSEQ multiplex PCR; TCRdb keeps in-frame clones, though not all of them. The sample contains about 210,000 clones, 81% of which appear only once. The sample taken for sequencing was PBMCs. The source is a man aged 40-49 years in good health and CMV-seropositive.

This clone was counted between two and nine times. This sequence joins TRBV19 and TRBJ2-2; D is perhaps TRBD1 (5 bases). The CDR3 covers 14 residues. In germline, CDR1 is LNHDA, CDR2 SQIVND (reference sequence). The V end was cut by 7 bases, the J end by 2 bases, with 11 bases between. This CDR3 is CASNWGYNTGELFF. The CDR3 DNA follows: TGTGCCAGTAACTGGGGCTACAACACCGGGGAGCTGTTTTTT.

The V call is TRBV9, the J call TRBJ2-1; TRBD2 matches at 8 bases. This CDR3 comprises 13 residues. Per the germline V gene, CDR1 is SGDLS and CDR2 is YYNGEE. V lost 7 bases, J lost 3 bases, and 3 bases stayed unmatched. CDR3 nucleotide sequence: TGTGCCAGCGCGGGGGGAATCTACAATGAGCAGTTCTTC. Residues: CASAGGIYNEQFF.

V usage is TRBV7-3 and J usage is TRBJ1-1, with 7 bases lining up with TRBD1. Germline CDR1 and CDR2: SGHTA and FQGTGA. Trimming removed 4 bases from V and 0 bases from J; junction bases left unmatched: 5. This CDR3 spans 15 amino acids. The CDR3 coding sequence is TGTGCCAGCAGCTCCGGGACAGCTATGAACACTGAAGCTTTCTTT. Translating gives CASSSGTAMNTEAFF.

This clone showed up just once. The junction and the germline gene differ at one end; a read error may be behind it. The chain couples TRBV7-2 to TRBJ1-3; 8 bases are shared with TRBD1. From germline, CDR1 is SGHTA and CDR2 FQGNSA. This CDR3 comprises 17 residues. Here the CDR3 reads CASGHLTGAGSGSTIYF. CDR3 DNA: TGTGCCAGCGGCCACTTGACAGGGGCTGGCTCTGGAAGCACCATATATTTT.

The rearrangement uses TRBV14 and TRBJ2-5, with 8 bases lining up with TRBD2. The CDR3 covers 16 residues. CDR1 is SGHDN and CDR2 is FVKESK in the germline V gene. Unmatched junction bases numbered 5, after V lost 0 bases and J lost 2 bases. CDR3 sequence reads: CASSQDGTSLQETQYF. The CDR3 DNA is TGTGCCAGCAGCCAAGATGGGACTAGTCTACAAGAGACCCAGTACTTC.

The chain is built from TRBV7-9 and TRBJ2-5; weak D call: TRBD2 (5 bases). Germline-derived CDR1 and CDR2 are SEHNR and FQNEAQ (reference sequence). This CDR3 has 13 amino acids. V lost 0 bases and J lost 4, with 6 bases in between. The CDR3 DNA reads as TGTGCCAGCAGCTTAGCGGGAGCAGAGACCCAGTACTTC. Translation gives CASSLAGAETQYF. Filled out from reference TRBV7-9 and TRBJ2-5, the complete variable domain reads DTGVSQNPRHKITKRGQNVTFRCDPISEHNRLYWYRQTLGQGPEFLTYFQNEAQLEKSRLLSDRFSAERPKGSFSTLEIQRTEQGDSAMYLCASSLAGAETQYFGPGTRLLVL.

This clone came up once. J is TRBJ2-1 and V is TRBV6-1, with TRBD1 identical over 7 bases. After removal of 6 bases from V and 6 bases from J, the junction contained 11 bases not matched to a gene. The CDR3 extends over 15 amino acids. Germline CDR1 and CDR2: MNHNS and SASEGT. The CDR3 nucleotides are TGTGCCAGCAGGTCCGGGACAGCCATTAGCAATGAGCAGTTCTTC. Its translation is CASRSGTAISNEQFF.

This clone was observed a single time. One junction end disagrees with the germline gene, perhaps due to a read error. The chain is built from TRBV5-5 and TRBJ1-1; D call uncertain. The length of the CDR3 is 13 residues. In germline, CDR1 is SGHKS, CDR2 YYEKEE (reference sequence). The CDR3 here is CASSLAGQRHALF. As DNA, the CDR3 is TGTGCCAGCAGCTTGGCCGGCCAACGACACGCTCTCTTT.

The chain combines TRBV21-1 with TRBJ1-2; the table calls TRBD1, which could not be checked here. TRBV21-1 is given as a pseudogene. This CDR3 is 16 amino acids long. The CDR3 coding sequence is TGTGCCAGCAGGAGAGGGGACAGGGTGGTGGACTATGGCTACACCTTC. Protein: CASRRGDRVVDYGYTF.

The chain recombines TRBV5-4 with TRBJ2-3; 9 bases match TRBD2. Germline CDR1 is SGHNT and CDR2 is YYREEE (reference sequence). The CDR3 runs to 16 residues. V lost 5 bases, J lost 1 base, and 8 bases stayed unmatched. The CDR3 nucleotides read TGTGCCAGCAGACGAGCGGGGGGCCAAGGCACAGATACGCAGTATTTT. This sequence encodes CASRRAGGQGTDTQYF.

The CDR3 sequence is CASGPGGAYEQYF. The CDR3 bases are TGTGCCAGCGGGCCGGGGGGCGCGTACGAGCAGTACTTC. The chain has TRBV6-1 and TRBJ2-7; tentative D call: TRBD2 (7 bases). Germline V lookup: CDR1 MNHNS, CDR2 SASEGT. Deletions cut 8 bases from V and 4 bases from J, with 15 bases between. The CDR3 consists of 13 residues.